This T cell receptor (beta chain) came from a study of neoadjuvant anti-PD-1 for oral cavity cancer. Study as a whole: Patients without progression got a fourth dose around day 43.

With 0 bases clipped from V and 2 bases from J, the junction kept 9 bases outside the gene matches. The CDR3 has 18 residues. Germline V gives CDR1 MGHRA, CDR2 YSYEKL. The study's findings and limits: After neoadjuvant nivolumab, PBMC T cell clonality was significantly higher in non-responders than responders.

For this clone: Antigen specificity is unknown.

Sequencing used immunoSEQ multiplex PCR; TCRdb keeps in-frame clones, though not all of them. The sample has 60,000 to 80,000 clones, 65% to 80% seen once. The sample consisted of PBMCs, taken before nivolumab (anti-PD-1) treatment. The V call is TRBV4-1, the J call TRBJ2-3, with 9 bases aligning to TRBD2. This TCR came from a person aged 35-79 years with oral cavity squamous cell carcinoma. Here the CDR3 reads CASSQEARASGTTDTQYF. As DNA, the CDR3 is TGCGCCAGCAGCCAAGAAGCAAGGGCTAGCGGGACCACAGATACGCAGTATTTT.